These T cell receptor beta chains were read from a single sample in a study of blood T cell repertoires in COVID-19. Profiling relied on immunoSEQ multiplex PCR, and the TCRdb table lists in-frame clones only, not all of them. Of about 250,000 clones detected, approximately 90% appear once; the ten largest clones hold roughly 3%. The sequenced sample was peripheral blood. The origin of the receptors is a man aged 18-30 years with active or convalescent COVID-19. CDR3s include the opening cysteine and the closing phenylalanine or tryptophan. Fields, in order: V gene, clone size, J gene, D gene, CDR3 DNA, CDR3 protein. D genes are given only for firm matches. For some rows the clone size is stated as once, few or many, or as a class when expanded; others skip it.

TRBV14	NA	TRBJ1-1	NA	TGTGCCAGCAGCCGCAGGGGAACTAACACTGAAGCTTTCTTT	CASSRRGTNTEAFF
TRBV5-1	NA	TRBJ1-1	NA	TGCGCCAGCAGCTTGGATGCGCCGATGAACACTGAAGCTTTCTTT	CASSLDAPMNTEAFF
TRBV7-9	few	TRBJ2-2	TRBD1	TGTGCCAGCAGCTTAGTGCCAGGGGGCTACACCGGGGAGCTGTTTTTT	CASSLVPGGYTGELFF
TRBV14	NA	TRBJ1-1	NA	TGTGCCAGCAGCCCCAGAGGAAGAAACGAAGCTTTCTTT	CASSPRGRNEAFF
TRBV6-4	few	TRBJ2-2	TRBD2	TGTGCCAGCAGCCCCGGGGGGGCGAACACCGGGGAGCTGTTTTTT	CASSPGGANTGELFF
TRBV2	NA	TRBJ1-1	NA	TGTGCCAGCAGTACGGACAGGAACACTGAAGCTTTCTTT	CASSTDRNTEAFF
TRBV12-3/TRBV12-4	NA	TRBJ2-5	NA	TGTGCCAGCAGTTTAGGCGGCGGAGAGACCCAGTACTTC	CASSLGGGETQYF
TRBV12-3/TRBV12-4	NA	TRBJ1-2	NA	TGTGCCAGCAGTCTCCTTTATGGCTACACCTTC	CASSLLYGYTF
TRBV18	NA	TRBJ2-7	NA	TGTGCCAGCTCAGCCCGGGACAAATCCTACGAGCAGTACTTC	CASSARDKSYEQYF
TRBV19	NA	TRBJ2-2	NA	TGTGCCAGTAGTGTCTCGACAGGATACACCGGGGAGCTGTTTTTT	CASSVSTGYTGELFF
TRBV6-6	NA	TRBJ1-1	NA	TGTGCCAGCAGTCAGCTCCGTGACAGGACGATGTCCACTGAAGCTTTCTTT	CASSQLRDRTMSTEAFF
TRBV28	NA	TRBJ2-7	NA	TGTGCCAGCAGTTTATTAGGGGGCGGGGTGTCGACCTACGAGCAGTACTTC	CASSLLGGGVSTYEQYF
TRBV11-3	NA	TRBJ1-6	NA	TGTGCCAGTCGAAAACGGACAGAAAATTCACCCCTCCACTTT	CASRKRTENSPLHF
TRBV7-9	NA	TRBJ2-5	TRBD2	TGTGCCAGCAGCCACAACCGGGGGGGGGCCCCCCAAGAGACCCAGTACTTC	CASSHNRGGAPQETQYF
TRBV29-1	once	TRBJ1-1	NA	TGCAGCGTTGAATCCGGGTTCAGCGCTGAAGCTTTCTTT	CSVESGFSAEAFF
TRBV3-1/TRBV3-2	NA	TRBJ2-1	NA	TGTGCCAGCAGCCAAGTCTCACGTACTAATGAGCAGTTCTTC	CASSQVSRTNEQFF
TRBV12-3/TRBV12-4	NA	TRBJ1-1	NA	TGTGCCAGCAGTCCCGCCATGGTGAGGGCTTTCTTT	CASSPAMVRAFF
TRBV2	NA	TRBJ1-2	NA	TGTGCCAGCAGTGAGGCCAGATCCTATGGCTACACCTTC	CASSEARSYGYTF
TRBV4-1	few	TRBJ1-1	NA	TGCGCCAGCAGCCAAGCCACCGGTGAGACTGAAGCTTTCTTT	CASSQATGETEAFF
TRBV9	NA	TRBJ1-2	NA	TGTGCCAGCAGCCCGAGATGGGGGCAGACCTATGGCTACACCTTC	CASSPRWGQTYGYTF
TRBV19	NA	TRBJ1-1	NA	TGTGCCAGTAGTCCAGGGGTCCCCAACACTGAAGCTTTCTTT	CASSPGVPNTEAFF
TRBV7-2	NA	TRBJ2-1	TRBD2	TGTGCCAGCAGCTTGCGCGGAGCGGGAGTTGACAATGAGCAGTTCTTC	CASSLRGAGVDNEQFF
TRBV9	NA	TRBJ1-1	TRBD1	TGTGCCAGCAGCGTACTATCGGGACAGCACATGAACACTGAAGCTTTCTTT	CASSVLSGQHMNTEAFF
TRBV7-6	NA	TRBJ1-4	TRBD1	TGTGCCAGCAGCTCCTGGGACAGGGGACCCCTGGGGGAAAAACTGTTTTTT	CASSSWDRGPLGEKLFF
TRBV11-2	NA	TRBJ1-3	TRBD1	TGTGCCAGCAGAGCCGGGACAGGGTCTGGAAACACCATATATTTT	CASRAGTGSGNTIYF
TRBV18	NA	TRBJ1-6	TRBD1	TGTGCCAGCTCACGGGACAGCGCGAATTCACCCCTCCACTTT	CASSRDSANSPLHF
TRBV27	NA	TRBJ2-3	TRBD2	TGTGCCACCAGACTAGCGGGAGGGAAGGATACGCAGTATTTT	CATRLAGGKDTQYF
TRBV5-1	NA	TRBJ2-1	NA	TGCGCCAGCAGCTTTCAACTAGAGAGGAGTGAGCAGTTCTTC	CASSFQLERSEQFF
TRBV28	NA	TRBJ1-4	NA	TGTGCCAGCGGGGACTTTAATGAAAAACTGTTTTTT	CASGDFNEKLFF
TRBV27	NA	TRBJ2-7	TRBD1	TGTGCCAGCAGCTTCCTTGGGCAGGGGGTCTACGAGCAGTACTTC	CASSFLGQGVYEQYF
TRBV20-1	NA	TRBJ2-5	TRBD2	TGCAGTGCTAGTCGGCCTAGCGGTGAGACCCAGTACTTC	CSASRPSGETQYF
TRBV7-2	NA	TRBJ2-5	NA	TGTGCCAGCGGCCTCCGGGAGACGGAGACCCAGTACTTC	CASGLRETETQYF
TRBV10-1	NA	TRBJ1-5	NA	TGCGCCAGCGAGGTCCCCTACATCGCGCCCCAGCATTTT	CASEVPYIAPQHF
TRBV7-2	NA	TRBJ1-5	NA	TGTGCCAGCAGCTTAGGGCGAGGTGGCAATCAGCCCCAGCATTTT	CASSLGRGGNQPQHF
TRBV5-7	NA	TRBJ2-1	TRBD2	TGTGCCAGCAGCGCGGGGGGGTTTAATGAGCAGTTCTTC	CASSAGGFNEQFF
TRBV7-8	NA	TRBJ2-7	NA	TGTGCCAGCAGCTTACCAACCGGACATCCCTCCTACGAGCAGTACTTC	CASSLPTGHPSYEQYF
TRBV15	NA	TRBJ2-3	NA	TGTGCCACCAGCAGAGGACTAGTTACAGATACGCAGTATTTT	CATSRGLVTDTQYF
TRBV27	NA	TRBJ2-5	NA	TGTGCCAGCAGTTTACGGAGGCTGGCGGAGACCCAGTACTTC	CASSLRRLAETQYF
TRBV7-3	NA	TRBJ2-1	TRBD2	TGTGCCAGCAGCTTATTTCCGGGAGGGCCGGGAAACGAGCAGTTCTTC	CASSLFPGGPGNEQFF
TRBV7-9	NA	TRBJ2-3	NA	TGTGCCAGCAGCCAAGGACTGCACACAGATACGCAGTATTTT	CASSQGLHTDTQYF
TRBV12-3/TRBV12-4	NA	TRBJ2-3	TRBD2	TGTGCCACCAAAGAGCGGGGAGCGGATACGCAGTATTTT	CATKERGADTQYF
TRBV5-8	once	TRBJ2-7	NA	TGTGCCAGCAACCTCCAGGGGTTCGCCGCCTACGAGCAGTACTTC	CASNLQGFAAYEQYF
TRBV6-2/TRBV6-3	few	TRBJ1-2	TRBD1	TGTGCCAGCAGTTTCGGGACAGGGAACGGCTACACCTTC	CASSFGTGNGYTF
TRBV7-2	NA	TRBJ1-2	NA	TGTGCCAGCAGCTTAGGTGCCGGAGAGGGCCTTTACTATGGCTACACCTTC	CASSLGAGEGLYYGYTF
TRBV15	NA	TRBJ1-1	NA	TGTGCCACCAGCAGAGATCCCCGGGAGAACACTGAAGCTTTCTTT	CATSRDPRENTEAFF
TRBV29-1	once	TRBJ1-1	TRBD1	TGCAGCGGCCTGACAGGGGGCGTGACTGAAGCTTTCTTT	CSGLTGGVTEAFF
TRBV12-3/TRBV12-4	NA	TRBJ2-1	NA	TGTGCCAGCATGCAGGGCTCCTACAATGAGCAGTTCTTC	CASMQGSYNEQFF
TRBV28	NA	TRBJ2-3	TRBD2	TGTGCCAGCAGCCGGACTAGCGGGAGGGCGGCAGATACGCAGTATTTT	CASSRTSGRAADTQYF
TRBV12-2	NA	TRBJ2-7	NA	TGTGCAAGTCGCTTAAGGGGCGGAACCTCCTACGAGCAGTACTTC	CASRLRGGTSYEQYF
TRBV14	few	TRBJ1-2	TRBD1	TGTGCCAGCAGCCAATGGACAGGGGGCGCGGGTTTGCGTGGCTACACCTTC	CASSQWTGGAGLRGYTF
TRBV9	NA	TRBJ2-3	TRBD2	TGTGCCAGCAGCGGCCTAGCGGGGGGTTCTTATACGCAGTATTTT	CASSGLAGGSYTQYF
TRBV6-5	NA	TRBJ1-2	TRBD1	TGTGCCAGCAGTTCAAGACAGGGGGCTAACTATGGCTACACCTTC	CASSSRQGANYGYTF
TRBV7-8	NA	TRBJ2-7	NA	TGTGCCAGCAGCTTAGAGATTAGTACCTACGAGCAGTACTTC	CASSLEISTYEQYF
TRBV9	NA	TRBJ2-1	NA	TGTGCCAGCAGCGTATCTCCCCGGAATGAGCAGTTCTTC	CASSVSPRNEQFF
TRBV19	NA	TRBJ1-2	TRBD1	TGTGCCAGTAGTACAGGGACAGGGGGCTACACCTTC	CASSTGTGGYTF
TRBV27	NA	TRBJ2-5	NA	TGTGCCAGCAGTTTAGGACTGGTTGAGACCCAGTACTTC	CASSLGLVETQYF